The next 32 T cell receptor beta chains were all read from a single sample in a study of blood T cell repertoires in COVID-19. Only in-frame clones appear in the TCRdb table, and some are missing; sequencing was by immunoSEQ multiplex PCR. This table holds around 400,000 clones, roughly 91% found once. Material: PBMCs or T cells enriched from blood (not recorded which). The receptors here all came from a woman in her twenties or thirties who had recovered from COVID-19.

The CDR3 DNA reads as TGTGCCAGCAGTTTCGACAGCAGAAACCCCTATGGCTACACCTTC. Translating it yields CASSFDSRNPYGYTF. The chain recombines TRBV27 with TRBJ1-2; tentatively, D is TRBD1 (5 bases). This CDR3 spans 15 amino acids. Germline lookup yields CDR1 MNHEY and CDR2 SMNVEV (reference sequence). Trimming shortened V by 3 bases and J by 4 bases, and 15 bases separated the two germline ends.

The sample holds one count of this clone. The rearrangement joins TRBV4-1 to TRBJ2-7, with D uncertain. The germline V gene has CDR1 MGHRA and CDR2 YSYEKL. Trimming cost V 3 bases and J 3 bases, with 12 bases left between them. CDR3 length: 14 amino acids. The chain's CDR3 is CASSHSQLYYEQYF. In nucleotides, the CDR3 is TGCGCCAGCAGCCACTCCCAACTCTACTACGAGCAGTACTTC.

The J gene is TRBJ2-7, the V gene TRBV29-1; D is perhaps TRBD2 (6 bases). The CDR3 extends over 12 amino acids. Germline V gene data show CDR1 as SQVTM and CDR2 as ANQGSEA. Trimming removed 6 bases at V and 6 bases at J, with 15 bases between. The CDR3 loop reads CSVTLRGLEQYF. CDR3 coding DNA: TGCAGCGTGACCCTCCGGGGACTCGAGCAGTACTTC.

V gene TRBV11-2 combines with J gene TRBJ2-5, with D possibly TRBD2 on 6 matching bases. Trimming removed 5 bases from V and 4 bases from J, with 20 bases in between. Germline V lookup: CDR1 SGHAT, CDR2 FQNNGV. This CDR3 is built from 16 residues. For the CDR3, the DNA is TGTGCCAGCAGCATCCTTAGCGGCGGGTCGGGAGAGACCCAGTACTTC. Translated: CASSILSGGSGETQYF.

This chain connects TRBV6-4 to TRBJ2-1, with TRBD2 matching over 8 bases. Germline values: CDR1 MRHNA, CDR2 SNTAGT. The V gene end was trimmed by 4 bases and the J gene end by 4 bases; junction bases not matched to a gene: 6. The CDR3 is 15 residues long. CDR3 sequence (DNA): TGTGCCAGCAGTGGACGGGAGGGCCCTTACAATGAGCAGTTCTTC. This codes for CASSGREGPYNEQFF.

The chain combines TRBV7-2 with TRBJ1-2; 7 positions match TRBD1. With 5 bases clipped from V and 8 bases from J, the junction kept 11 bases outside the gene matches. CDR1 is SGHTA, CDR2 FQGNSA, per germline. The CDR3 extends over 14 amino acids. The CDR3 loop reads CASSPEGALDGYTF. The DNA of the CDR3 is TGTGCCAGCAGCCCAGAGGGGGCTTTAGACGGCTACACCTTC.

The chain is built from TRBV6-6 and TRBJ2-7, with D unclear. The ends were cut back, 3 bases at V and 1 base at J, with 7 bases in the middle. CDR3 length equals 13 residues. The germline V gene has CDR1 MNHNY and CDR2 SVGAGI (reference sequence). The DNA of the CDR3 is TGTGCCAGCAGTTATTCAGTATCCTACGAGCAGTACTTC. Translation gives CASSYSVSYEQYF.

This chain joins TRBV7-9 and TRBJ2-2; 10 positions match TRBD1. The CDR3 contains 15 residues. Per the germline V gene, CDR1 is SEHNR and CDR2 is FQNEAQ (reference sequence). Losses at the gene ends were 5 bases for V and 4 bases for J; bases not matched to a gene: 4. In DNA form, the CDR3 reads TGTGCCAGCAGCGTCCGGACAGGGGGCACCGGGGAGCTGTTTTTT. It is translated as CASSVRTGGTGELFF. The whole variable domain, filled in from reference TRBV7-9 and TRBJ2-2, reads DTGVSQNPRHKITKRGQNVTFRCDPISEHNRLYWYRQTLGQGPEFLTYFQNEAQLEKSRLLSDRFSAERPKGSFSTLEIQRTEQGDSAMYLCASSVRTGGTGELFFGEGSRLTVL.

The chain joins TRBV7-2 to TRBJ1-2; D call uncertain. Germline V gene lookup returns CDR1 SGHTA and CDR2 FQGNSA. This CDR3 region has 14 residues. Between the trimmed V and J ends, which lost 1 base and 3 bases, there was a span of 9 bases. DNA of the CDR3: TGTGCCAGCAGCTTAGGATGGCAGGACTATGGCTACACCTTC. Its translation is CASSLGWQDYGYTF.

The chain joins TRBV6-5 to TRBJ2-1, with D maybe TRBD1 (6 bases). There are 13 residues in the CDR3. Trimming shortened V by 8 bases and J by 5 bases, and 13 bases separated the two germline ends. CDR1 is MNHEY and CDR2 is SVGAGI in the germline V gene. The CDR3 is CASSEGGNNEQFF. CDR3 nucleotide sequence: TGTGCCAGCTCGGAAGGGGGAAACAATGAGCAGTTCTTC.

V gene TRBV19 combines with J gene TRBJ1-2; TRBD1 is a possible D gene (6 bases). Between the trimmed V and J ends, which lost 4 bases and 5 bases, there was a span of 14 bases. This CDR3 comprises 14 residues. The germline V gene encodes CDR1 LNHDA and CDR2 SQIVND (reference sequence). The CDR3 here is CASSRQAPPYGYTF. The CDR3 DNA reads TGTGCCAGTAGTAGACAGGCCCCGCCTTATGGCTACACCTTC.

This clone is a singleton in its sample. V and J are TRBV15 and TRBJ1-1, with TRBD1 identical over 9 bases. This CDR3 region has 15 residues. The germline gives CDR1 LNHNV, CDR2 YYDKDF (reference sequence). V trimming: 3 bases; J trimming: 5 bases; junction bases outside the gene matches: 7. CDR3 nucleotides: TGTGCCACCAGCAGGCTAGGACAGGGGTTGACTGAAGCTTTCTTT. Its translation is CATSRLGQGLTEAFF.

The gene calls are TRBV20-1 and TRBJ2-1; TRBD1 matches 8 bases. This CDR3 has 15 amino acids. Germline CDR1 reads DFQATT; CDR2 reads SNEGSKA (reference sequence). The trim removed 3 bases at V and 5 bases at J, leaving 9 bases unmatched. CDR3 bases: TGCAGTGCTAGTGGCCTGGACAGGGATAACAATGAGCAGTTCTTC. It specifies CSASGLDRDNNEQFF.

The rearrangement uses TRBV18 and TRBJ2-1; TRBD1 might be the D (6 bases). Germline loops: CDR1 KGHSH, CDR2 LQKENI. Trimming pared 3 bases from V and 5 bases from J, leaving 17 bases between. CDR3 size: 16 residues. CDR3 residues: CASSPAGTFWDNEQFF. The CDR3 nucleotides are TGTGCCAGCTCACCGGCCGGGACATTTTGGGACAATGAGCAGTTCTTC.

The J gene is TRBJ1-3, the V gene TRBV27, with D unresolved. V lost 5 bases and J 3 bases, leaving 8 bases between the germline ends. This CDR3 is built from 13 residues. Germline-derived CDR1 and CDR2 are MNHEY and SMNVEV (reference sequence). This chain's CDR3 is CASSLRDGNTIYF. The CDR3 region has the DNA TGTGCCAGCAGTCTACGAGATGGAAACACCATATATTTT.

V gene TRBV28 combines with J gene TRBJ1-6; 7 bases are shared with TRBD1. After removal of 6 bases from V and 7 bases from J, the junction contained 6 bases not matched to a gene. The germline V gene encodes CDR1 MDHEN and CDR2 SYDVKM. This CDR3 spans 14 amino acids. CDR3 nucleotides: TGTGCCAGCAGGGAGACAGGGTCAAATTCACCCCTCCACTTT. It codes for CASRETGSNSPLHF.

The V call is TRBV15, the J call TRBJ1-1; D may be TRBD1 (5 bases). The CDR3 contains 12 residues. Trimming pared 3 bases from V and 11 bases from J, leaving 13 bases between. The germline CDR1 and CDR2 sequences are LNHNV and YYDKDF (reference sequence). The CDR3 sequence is CATSRDRDLAFF. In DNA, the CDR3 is TGTGCCACCAGCAGGGACCGGGACTTGGCTTTCTTT.

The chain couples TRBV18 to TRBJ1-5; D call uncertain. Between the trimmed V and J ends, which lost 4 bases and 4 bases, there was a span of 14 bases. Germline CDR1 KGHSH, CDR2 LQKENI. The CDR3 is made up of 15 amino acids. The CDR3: CASSLFGRRNQPQHF. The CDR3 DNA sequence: TGTGCCAGCTCACTTTTTGGACGGAGGAATCAGCCCCAGCATTTT.

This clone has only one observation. DNA of the CDR3: TGTGCCAGCGGACAGGTTTTCGAAGCTTTCTTT. It encodes CASGQVFEAFF. J is TRBJ1-1 and V is TRBV27; 7 bases are a match to TRBD1. The length of the CDR3 is 11 residues. CDR1 MNHEY and CDR2 SMNVEV come from the germline V gene (reference sequence). Unmatched junction bases numbered 5, after V lost 8 bases and J lost 8 bases.

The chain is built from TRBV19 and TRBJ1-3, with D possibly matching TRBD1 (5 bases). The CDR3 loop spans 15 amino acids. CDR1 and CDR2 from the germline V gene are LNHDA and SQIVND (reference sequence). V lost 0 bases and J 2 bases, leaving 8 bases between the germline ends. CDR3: CASSIEGRAGNTIYF. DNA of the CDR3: TGTGCCAGTAGTATAGAGGGCAGGGCTGGAAACACCATATATTTT.

This chain's CDR3 is CASSYLPTPGYGYTF. Written as DNA, the CDR3 is TGTGCCAGCAGTTACCTCCCCACCCCAGGGTATGGCTACACCTTC. This chain uses TRBV6-5 with TRBJ1-2; a possible D gene is TRBD1 (5 bases). The CDR3 consists of 15 residues. Germline CDR1 and CDR2: MNHEY and SVGAGI. Trimming removed 2 bases at V and 5 bases at J, with 15 bases between.

The CDR3 DNA is TGTGCCAGCAGGGGACAGGTGGCCTACGAGCAGTACTTC. Protein sequence: CASRGQVAYEQYF. This chain connects TRBV6-4 to TRBJ2-7; 8 nucleotides match TRBD1. CDR3 length: 13 amino acids. V lost 6 bases to trimming and J lost 2 bases; unmatched junction nucleotides: 3. The germline gives CDR1 MRHNA, CDR2 SNTAGT.

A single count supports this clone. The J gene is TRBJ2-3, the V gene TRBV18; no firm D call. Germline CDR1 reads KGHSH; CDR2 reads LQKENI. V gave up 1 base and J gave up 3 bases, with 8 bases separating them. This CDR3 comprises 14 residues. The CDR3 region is CASSPRRGTDTQYF. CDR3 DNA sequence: TGTGCCAGCTCACCACGGCGCGGTACAGATACGCAGTATTTT.

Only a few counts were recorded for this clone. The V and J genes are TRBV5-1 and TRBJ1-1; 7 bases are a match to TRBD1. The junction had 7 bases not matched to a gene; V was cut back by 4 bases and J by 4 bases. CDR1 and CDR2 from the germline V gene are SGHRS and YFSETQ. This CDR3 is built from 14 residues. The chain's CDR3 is CASSQETGRTEAFF. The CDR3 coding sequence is TGCGCCAGCAGCCAAGAGACAGGGCGCACTGAAGCTTTCTTT.

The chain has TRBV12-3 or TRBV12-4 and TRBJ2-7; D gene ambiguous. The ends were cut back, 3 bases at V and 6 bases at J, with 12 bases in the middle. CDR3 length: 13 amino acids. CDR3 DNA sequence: TGTGCCAGCAGTTTGGGTGGAGACGCCGAGCAGTACTTC. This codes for CASSLGGDAEQYF.

CDR3 sequence reads: CASRGYRDRDDTTNEKLFF. As DNA, the CDR3 is TGTGCCAGCAGGGGGTACAGGGACAGGGACGATACAACTAATGAAAAACTGTTTTTT. This rearrangement joins TRBV11-2 to TRBJ1-4, with 9 nucleotides matching TRBD1. CDR3 length: 19 residues. With 6 bases clipped from V and 0 bases from J, the junction kept 14 bases outside the gene matches. Germline CDR1 reads SGHAT; CDR2 reads FQNNGV.

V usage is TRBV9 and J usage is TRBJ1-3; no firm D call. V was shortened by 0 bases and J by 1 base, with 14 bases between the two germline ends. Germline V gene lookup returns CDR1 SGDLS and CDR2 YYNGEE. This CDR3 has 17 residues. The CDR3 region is CASSVDDSFRSGNTIYF. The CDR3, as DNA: TGTGCCAGCAGCGTAGACGACTCCTTTCGATCTGGAAACACCATATATTTT.

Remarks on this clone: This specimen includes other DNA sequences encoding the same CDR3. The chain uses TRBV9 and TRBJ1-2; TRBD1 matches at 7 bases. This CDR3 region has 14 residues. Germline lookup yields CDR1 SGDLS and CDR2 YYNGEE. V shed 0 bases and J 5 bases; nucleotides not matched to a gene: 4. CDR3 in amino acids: CASSVEAGGYGYTF. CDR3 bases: TGTGCCAGCAGCGTAGAGGCAGGGGGATATGGCTACACCTTC.

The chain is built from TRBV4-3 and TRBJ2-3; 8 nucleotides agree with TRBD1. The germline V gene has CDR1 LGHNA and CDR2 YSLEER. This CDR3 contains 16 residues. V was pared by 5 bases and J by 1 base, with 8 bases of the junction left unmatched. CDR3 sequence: CASSSRPGQGTDTQYF. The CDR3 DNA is TGCGCCAGCAGCTCTCGACCGGGACAGGGCACAGATACGCAGTATTTT.

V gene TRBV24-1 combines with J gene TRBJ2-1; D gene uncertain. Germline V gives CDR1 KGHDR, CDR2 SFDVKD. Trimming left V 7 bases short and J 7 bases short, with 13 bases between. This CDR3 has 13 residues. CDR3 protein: CATSLSGLNEQFF. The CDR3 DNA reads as TGTGCCACCAGCCTCTCCGGGTTGAATGAGCAGTTCTTC.

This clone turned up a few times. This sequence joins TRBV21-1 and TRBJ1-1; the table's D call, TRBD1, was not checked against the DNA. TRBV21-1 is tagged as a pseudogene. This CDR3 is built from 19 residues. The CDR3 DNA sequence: TGTGCCAGCAGCTCGTTCACCAACAGGGGGCTAATCGTGAACACTGAAGCTTTCTTT. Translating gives CASSSFTNRGLIVNTEAFF.

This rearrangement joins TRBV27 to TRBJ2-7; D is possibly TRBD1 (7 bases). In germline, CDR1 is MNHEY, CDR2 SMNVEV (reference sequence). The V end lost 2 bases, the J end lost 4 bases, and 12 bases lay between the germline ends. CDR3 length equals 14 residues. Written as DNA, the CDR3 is TGTGCCAGCAGTTTAGGAGGGGGCAGATACGAGCAGTACTTC. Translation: CASSLGGGRYEQYF.